This T cell receptor beta chain was recorded in a study of blood T cell repertoires in COVID-19. Study summary: COVID-19 samples collected from the United States, Italy and Spain covered acute and convalescent phases. Sources were T cells, B-cell-depleted T cells, or PBMCs; the material itself was cDNA or gDNA.

Germline V gene sequence: CDR1 SGHAT, CDR2 FQNNGV. V lost 6 bases and J lost 5; bases outside the gene matches: 9. The CDR3 extends over 16 amino acids. Patients in Seattle were enrolled during active infection, then followed longitudinally. Source study methods: Estimation of nucleated cell counts relied on the amplification of reference gene primers. Sequenced by immunoSEQ multiplex PCR; TCRdb stores in-frame clones only, minus some. D and trimming come from the DNA, and the V and J calls and clone size come from that table. There are some 250,000 clones in the sample; 75% to 85% occur only once, and approximately 7.5% lies in the top ten.

The chain links TRBV11-2 to TRBJ2-1; 11 nucleotides match TRBD2. The receptor comes from an elderly woman with COVID-19, enrolled during active disease. The sequenced material came from peripheral blood. CDR3 bases: TGTGCCAGCAGGTCATTAGCGGGAGGGCGCCACAATGAGCAGTTCTTC. Its protein product is CASRSLAGGRHNEQFF. Combining the CDR3 with reference TRBV11-2 and TRBJ2-1 gives the whole variable domain EAGVAQSPRYKIIEKRQSVAFWCNPISGHATLYWYQQILGQGPKLLIQFQNNGVVDDSQLPKDRFSAERLKGVDSTLKIQPAKLEDSAVYLCASRSLAGGRHNEQFFGPGTRLTVL.